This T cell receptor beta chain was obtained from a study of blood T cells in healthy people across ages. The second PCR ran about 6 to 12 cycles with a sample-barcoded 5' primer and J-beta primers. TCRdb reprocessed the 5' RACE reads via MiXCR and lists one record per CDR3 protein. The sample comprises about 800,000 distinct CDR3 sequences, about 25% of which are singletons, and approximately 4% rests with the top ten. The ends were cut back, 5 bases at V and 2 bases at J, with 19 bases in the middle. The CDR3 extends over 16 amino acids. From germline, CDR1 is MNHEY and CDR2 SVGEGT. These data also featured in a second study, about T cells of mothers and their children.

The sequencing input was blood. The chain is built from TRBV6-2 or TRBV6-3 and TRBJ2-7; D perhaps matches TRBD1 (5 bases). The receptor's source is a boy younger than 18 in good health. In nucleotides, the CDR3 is TGTGCCAGCAGTACTAACTACAGGCGGCCAACCTACGAGCAGTACTTC. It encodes CASSTNYRRPTYEQYF.